This TCR beta chain appears in the sequencing data of a study of shared clonotypes between healthy human individuals. The repertoire was sequenced with immunoSEQ multiplex PCR; TCRdb's copy has only in-frame clones and lacks some. The sample lists over a million clones, around 75% seen once, with approximately 1.5% in the top ten. Germline CDR1 is MDHEN and CDR2 is SYDVKM. The CDR3 spans 11 residues. Trimming took 6 bases from V and 0 from J, leaving 2 bases between them. About this clone: A much larger clone differs from this one at a single base, so this may be a read error.

This receptor was obtained from a man younger than 35 in good health. Sequenced material: memory CD4+ T cells sorted from blood. The subset is: CD45RA-negative fraction. The rearrangement links TRBV28 to TRBJ2-5, with D hard to call. The CDR3 region has the DNA TGTGCCAGCAGCTACCAAGAGACCCAGTACTTC. The encoded protein is CASSYQETQYF.